In this sample, the clone carrying this T cell receptor beta chain turned up once. CDR3 length: 16 amino acids. V lost 1 base, J lost 1 base, and 4 bases stayed unmatched. Germline lookup yields CDR1 SGHNT and CDR2 YYREEE (reference sequence). Authors' methods: By means of reference gene primer amplification, nucleated cell counts were estimated. Clones were sequenced by immunoSEQ multiplex PCR, and TCRdb holds only the in-frame ones, with some missing. That table is the source of V, J and clone size, and D and trimming were worked out from the DNA. The repertoire holds roughly 110,000 clones, with 76% as singletons. The data belong to a study of blood T cell repertoires in COVID-19. The wider study: COVID-19 samples from acute and convalescent phases originated in the United States, Italy and Spain. In each case, the material was cDNA or gDNA derived from T cells, B-cell-depleted T cells, or PBMCs.

Seattle's cohort entered during active infection and was followed longitudinally. The sample comprised peripheral blood. This clonotype originated in an elderly man with COVID-19, enrolled during active disease. The chain recombines TRBV5-4 with TRBJ2-3; 9 bases align to TRBD2. The CDR3 sequence: CASSLRLAGRTDTQYF. DNA for the CDR3: TGTGCCAGCAGCTTGCGTCTAGCGGGGCGCACAGATACGCAGTATTTT.